Shown below are 8 T cell receptor beta chains from a single sample sequenced in a study of blood T cell repertoires in COVID-19. Here immunoSEQ multiplex PCR was the method, and the copy in TCRdb shows in-frame clones only, minus some. The table shows about 270,000 clones, with around nine tenths occurring only once. Sequenced sample: PBMCs or T cells enriched from blood (not recorded which). These receptors all come from a woman aged 18-29 years who had recovered from COVID-19.

The chain is built from TRBV29-1 and TRBJ2-1, with 12 bases fitting TRBD2. There are 13 residues in the CDR3. Germline trimming cut 6 bases from V and 9 bases from J; bases unmatched to any gene: 6. Germline V lookup: CDR1 SQVTM, CDR2 ANQGSEA. This chain's CDR3 is CSVRLAGVTEQFF. CDR3 bases: TGCAGCGTCCGACTAGCGGGAGTGACTGAGCAGTTCTTC.

The chain employs TRBV6-2 or TRBV6-3 and TRBJ2-7; 7 positions match TRBD2. This CDR3 contains 16 residues. Germline trimming cut 0 bases from V and 4 bases from J; bases unmatched to any gene: 9. CDR1 and CDR2 (germline): MNHEY, SVGEGT. CDR3 nucleotides: TGTGCCAGCAGTTACTCGAGGAGCGGGGAAAGATACGAGCAGTACTTC. Translation gives CASSYSRSGERYEQYF.

The chain couples TRBV29-1 to TRBJ1-1; the D gene is possibly TRBD1 (5 bases). This CDR3 comprises 16 residues. V was shortened by 3 bases and J by 2 bases, with 19 bases between the two germline ends. CDR1 and CDR2 from the germline V gene are SQVTM and ANQGSEA. The CDR3 region is CSVDPWGVGGNTEAFF. CDR3 bases: TGCAGCGTTGACCCCTGGGGGGTAGGAGGAAACACTGAAGCTTTCTTT.

In DNA, the CDR3 is TGTGCCAGCAGTTACGGGCAGGGGGTAAACATTCAGTACTTC. This codes for CASSYGQGVNIQYF. V usage is TRBV6-2 or TRBV6-3 and J usage is TRBJ2-4, with 7 bases identical to TRBD1. Germline-derived CDR1 and CDR2 are MNHEY and SVGEGT. The CDR3 length is 14 residues. V gave up 2 bases and J gave up 6 bases; unmatched junction bases: 4.

CDR3 bases: TGTGCCTGGAGTGTGTCGAGGGATCAGCCCCAGCATTTT. Its translation: CAWSVSRDQPQHF. The V and J genes are TRBV30 and TRBJ1-5; D is unresolved. CDR3 size: 13 residues. Germline V CDR1 and CDR2: GTSNPN, SVGIG (reference sequence). V dropped 0 bases and J dropped 5 bases, with 8 bases sitting between them.

The rearrangement joins TRBV19 to TRBJ1-2, with 8 bases fitting TRBD1. CDR3 length: 16 residues. Germline V gene sequence: CDR1 LNHDA, CDR2 SQIVND (reference sequence). V lost 9 bases and J lost 5; bases outside the gene matches: 17. The CDR3 reads CASNSPGTGHRYGYTF. DNA of the CDR3: TGTGCCAGCAATTCACCCGGGACAGGCCATAGGTATGGCTACACCTTC.

The rearrangement links TRBV10-3 to TRBJ2-2; 7 nucleotides align to TRBD1. The CDR3 spans 16 residues. V lost 4 bases, J lost 0 bases, and 5 bases stayed unmatched. CDR1 ENHRY and CDR2 SYGVKD come from the germline V gene. The CDR3: CAISGQGRSNTGELFF. CDR3 coding DNA: TGTGCCATCAGTGGACAGGGCCGATCGAACACCGGGGAGCTGTTTTTT.

This clone was seen more than once but under ten times. V usage is TRBV2 and J usage is TRBJ2-1; 8 positions agree with TRBD2. Germline V gene data show CDR1 as SNHLY and CDR2 as FYNNEI. With V trimmed by 2 bases and J by 8 bases, 14 bases remained unmatched. This CDR3 has 17 amino acids. This CDR3 is CASSETFFREGKDEQFF. CDR3 in DNA: TGTGCCAGCAGTGAAACCTTTTTCCGGGAGGGCAAGGATGAGCAGTTCTTC.